This T cell receptor (beta chain) derives from a study of shared clonotypes between healthy human individuals. Study-level background: Aged 18 to 49, the donors were a couple of women and a few men.

Adult donors, all healthy and HIV-negative, had no recent acute infections or vaccinations. Regarding the study as a whole: Generally, naive subsets came out with larger estimated richness than memory subsets.

In the original processing: Filtering of immunoSEQ junctional sequences could not match full-length read filtering. Sequencing used immunoSEQ multiplex PCR; TCRdb keeps in-frame clones, though not all of them. The V and J calls and clone size come from that table; D and trimming were worked out from the DNA. The sample carries about 680,000 clones, around 72% recorded once. This clone was seen a few times. The antigen remains undetermined. V lost 4 bases and J lost 2, with 9 bases in between. CDR1 is SGHDN, CDR2 FVKESK, per germline. CDR3 length: 13 residues. The V call is TRBV14, the J call TRBJ2-7, with D possibly being TRBD2 (5 bases). The source of this sequence is a woman aged 25 to 39 in good health. Input material: memory CD4+ T cells sorted from blood. Subset denoted: CD45RA-negative fraction. CDR3 sequence: CASSLGNTYEQYF. For the CDR3, the DNA is TGTGCCAGCAGCCTCGGGAATACCTACGAGCAGTACTTC.